These T cell receptor beta chains were read from a single sample in a study of graft-versus-host responses after intestinal transplantation. Clones were read by immunoSEQ multiplex PCR, and TCRdb kept only the in-frame ones, dropping some. The sample consists of tens of thousands of clones, roughly 87% of them appearing once. The starting material was PBMCs, obtained 1,000 to 1,200 days after transplant. Every receptor here comes from a human patient who received an intestinal transplant, so some T cells may come from the graft donor. Each CDR3 is given with its conserved first and last residue. The order of the fields is J gene, V gene, clone size, D gene, CDR3 DNA, CDR3 protein. The D gene is left open where the match is weak. Some rows have no size entry. The others give once, few or many, or a class for an expanded clone.

TRBJ2-6 | TRBV5-1 | - | - | TGCGCCAGCAGCTTGGGGGCTCTAGGGTCTGGGGCCAACGTCCTGACTTTC | CASSLGALGSGANVLTF
TRBJ1-5 | TRBV21-1 | - | - | TGTGCCAGCAGCAAAGAAGAAGGAATTTACAATCAGCCCCAGCATTTT | CASSKEEGIYNQPQHF
TRBJ1-5 | TRBV5-4 | once | TRBD1 | TGTGCCAGCAGCTTGCGACAGGGAAGTAGCAATCAGCCCCAGCATTTT | CASSLRQGSSNQPQHF
TRBJ2-1 | TRBV5-1 | - | TRBD1 | TGCGCCAGCAGCTTGGCTGCGACAGGGGGAGTAGTGGAGCAGTTCTTC | CASSLAATGGVVEQFF
TRBJ2-7 | TRBV4-2 | - | - | TGTGCCAGCAGCCAAGAGTTTCTAGGTTCCTACGAGCAGTACTTC | CASSQEFLGSYEQYF
TRBJ2-2 | TRBV13 | - | - | TGTGCCACCCGTCCGGGCCCCTACACCGGGGAGCTGTTTTTT | CATRPGPYTGELFF
TRBJ2-3 | TRBV4-1 | - | - | TGCGCCAGCAGCCAAGGGGGAACAGGGCGCACAGATACGCAGTATTTT | CASSQGGTGRTDTQYF
TRBJ2-7 | TRBV6-5 | - | - | TGTGCCAGTGCACGGGCTCTGTCCTACGAGCAGTACTTC | CASARALSYEQYF
TRBJ2-1 | TRBV5-4 | - | - | TGTGCCAGCAGCTTGTTTTGGGTTAATGAGCAGTTCTTC | CASSLFWVNEQFF
TRBJ2-7 | TRBV7-2 | once | - | TGTGCCAGCAGCTTAGGTACCGGACCCTACGAGCAGTACTTC | CASSLGTGPYEQYF
TRBJ1-5 | TRBV2 | - | - | TGTGCCAGCAGGAGGGACGGCTATAGCAATCAGCCCCAGCATTTT | CASRRDGYSNQPQHF
TRBJ2-5 | TRBV5-1 | - | TRBD2 | TGCGCCAGCAGCTTGGGGGGGACTAGCCGCCAAGAGACCCAGTACTTC | CASSLGGTSRQETQYF
TRBJ1-1 | TRBV15 | - | TRBD1 | TGTGCCACCGGGGCAGGGGGTGGTGAAGCTTTCTTT | CATGAGGGEAFF
TRBJ1-5 | TRBV6-1 | - | TRBD1 | TGTGCCAGCAGTGAAGGACAGGGCAGCAATCAGCCCCAGCATTTT | CASSEGQGSNQPQHF
TRBJ1-2 | TRBV2 | - | - | TGTGCCAGCAGACAGGGAGGGAGTGGCTACACCTTC | CASRQGGSGYTF
TRBJ2-1 | TRBV10-3 | - | - | TGTGCCATCAGTGAGCTTGGGCAGGCTGAGCAGTTCTTC | CAISELGQAEQFF
TRBJ1-1 | TRBV2 | - | - | TGTGCCAGCAGTGACCCGGGGACCCGGGGGACTGAAGCTTTCTTT | CASSDPGTRGTEAFF
TRBJ2-1 | TRBV5-4 | - | - | TGTGCCAGCAGCTTGGGAGGGAGGGGGCCCTACAATGAGCAGTTCTTC | CASSLGGRGPYNEQFF
TRBJ2-3 | TRBV6-1 | - | - | TGTGCCAGCAGTGAGGGACAAGCTAGCACAGATACGCAGTATTTT | CASSEGQASTDTQYF
TRBJ1-3 | TRBV10-2 | - | - | TGCGCCAGCAGTGAGAGAGGCTCTGGAAACACCATATATTTT | CASSERGSGNTIYF
TRBJ1-1 | TRBV5-1 | once | TRBD1 | TGCGCCAGCAGCCTCTGGACAGGCACCGAGGACGGGGCCATGAACACTGAAGCTTTCTTT | CASSLWTGTEDGAMNTEAFF
TRBJ1-1 | TRBV5-1 | - | TRBD1 | TGCGCCAGCAGCTTGGAAGTCGGGACAGGAGCTGAAGCTTTCTTT | CASSLEVGTGAEAFF
TRBJ2-3 | TRBV5-1 | - | - | TGCGCCAGTAACAGGGACCGAAGCACAGATACGCAGTATTTT | CASNRDRSTDTQYF
TRBJ1-5 | TRBV6-5 | - | - | TGTGCCAGGATTACGGGTAGCAATCAGCCCCAGCATTTT | CARITGSNQPQHF
TRBJ2-1 | TRBV7-2 | once | TRBD2 | TGTGCCAGCAGCTTCGGTGCTAGCGGGAGTATATCCTACAATGAGCAGTTCTTC | CASSFGASGSISYNEQFF
TRBJ2-1 | TRBV5-1 | - | TRBD1 | TGCGCCAGCAGCTTAGTGGACAGGGCTGGGAATGAGCAGTTCTTC | CASSLVDRAGNEQFF
TRBJ2-1 | TRBV7-2 | - | TRBD2 | TGTGCCAGCAGCTTAGTGGGGGGACTAGCGGGGAGAAATGAGCAGTTCTTC | CASSLVGGLAGRNEQFF
TRBJ2-1 | TRBV11-2 | - | - | TGTGCCAGCAGCTTACAGGGACCCCACAATGAGCAGTTCTTC | CASSLQGPHNEQFF
TRBJ2-1 | TRBV30 | - | - | TGTGCCTGGAGTGTACTGGTAGCGTCCAATGAGCAGTTCTTC | CAWSVLVASNEQFF
TRBJ2-5 | TRBV18 | few | - | TGTGCCAGCTCACCCGGGGAACAAGAGACCCAGTACTTC | CASSPGEQETQYF
TRBJ2-1 | TRBV5-1 | - | - | TGCGCCAGCAGTTGGTTTCCGTTCTTC | CASSWFPFF
TRBJ1-1 | TRBV6-5 | - | - | TGTGCCAGCAGTTACGGGAGCGGGGTAACTGAAGCTTTCTTT | CASSYGSGVTEAFF
TRBJ1-3 | TRBV18 | - | - | TGTGCCAGCTCAAGGGTCGGCAGGAGGGACACCATATATTTT | CASSRVGRRDTIYF
TRBJ1-2 | TRBV6-1 | once | - | TGTGCCAGCAGTGATCTGGGCCTCAACTATGGCTACACCTTC | CASSDLGLNYGYTF
TRBJ1-2 | TRBV7-9 | - | - | TGTGCCAGCAGCTTAGGGGAGGACAACTATGGCTACACCTTC | CASSLGEDNYGYTF
TRBJ1-5 | TRBV2 | - | - | TGTGCCAGCAGTGATTGGGACAAAAATAATCAGCCCCAGCATTTT | CASSDWDKNNQPQHF
TRBJ2-1 | TRBV27 | - | TRBD1 | TGTGCCAGCGGCCCGGACAGGGAAAGGGGGGAGCAGTTCTTC | CASGPDRERGEQFF
TRBJ2-7 | TRBV5-1 | - | - | TGCGCCAGCAGCCCATTAGGGGTATCCTACGAGCAGTACTTC | CASSPLGVSYEQYF
TRBJ1-1 | TRBV28 | - | - | TGTGCCAGCAGTTCGACGGGGGGAGCTTTCTTT | CASSSTGGAFF
TRBJ1-2 | TRBV28 | - | - | TGTGCCAGCACTCTTAGGGTCAGCTATGGCTACACCTTC | CASTLRVSYGYTF
TRBJ2-6 | TRBV6-4 | - | - | TGTGCCAGCAGTGACCCACAGGGTGGGGCCAACGTCCTGACTTTC | CASSDPQGGANVLTF
TRBJ2-5 | TRBV6-6 | - | - | TGTGCCAGCACGCGGGCCGGGATGGGAGAGACCCAGTACTTC | CASTRAGMGETQYF
TRBJ2-5 | TRBV12-5 | - | TRBD2 | TGTGCTAGTGGTACCGGACTAGCGGGAGAGACCCAGTACTTC | CASGTGLAGETQYF
TRBJ2-3 | TRBV7-3 | medium-sized | - | TGTGCCAGCAGCTTAATCAACACAGATACGCAGTATTTT | CASSLINTDTQYF
TRBJ2-1 | TRBV15 | - | TRBD2 | TGTGCCACCAGCAGGGGAGGCGGACTAGCGGGGGGGAACTACAATGAGCAGTTCTTC | CATSRGGGLAGGNYNEQFF
TRBJ2-2 | TRBV27 | - | - | TGTGCCAGCAGAGTTAGCTGGGCCGGGGAGCTGTTTTTT | CASRVSWAGELFF
TRBJ1-1 | TRBV9 | - | - | TGTGCCAGCAGCGTACAGGAGAACACTGAAGCTTTCTTT | CASSVQENTEAFF
TRBJ2-1 | TRBV7-2 | - | - | TGTGCCAGCAGCTTAGGTCCGGGGCTAGGCCGATTCTTC | CASSLGPGLGRFF